The T cell receptor (beta chain) described here comes from a study of a mutant IDH1 vaccine in newly diagnosed glioma. The CDR3 spans 13 residues. Deletions cut 2 bases from V and 7 bases from J, with 11 bases between. Germline V lookup: CDR1 SQVTM, CDR2 ANQGSEA. Sequenced by immunoSEQ multiplex PCR; TCRdb stores in-frame clones only, minus some. The repertoire holds 100,000 to 150,000 clones, with about 80% as singletons. Time point specified: week 11, during vaccination. With topical imiquimod, each dose of the vaccine consisted of 300 ug of mutant IDH1 20-mer peptide. Points on this clone: Its antigen remains unidentified. Other nucleotide sequences from this sample produce the same CDR3.

The sequenced sample was PBMCs, obtained from a glioma patient whose treatment included an IDH1 peptide vaccine. The receptor was derived from a man aged 40-49 years with glioma. The chain has TRBV29-1 and TRBJ2-2; tentative D call: TRBD2 (6 bases). CDR3 bases: TGCAGCGTTGAAATTGGGCGGGGCGGGGAGCTGTTTTTT. This sequence encodes CSVEIGRGGELFF.